Listed below are T cell receptor beta chains from one sample, sequenced in a study of identical twins. MiXCR was run by TCRdb on the 5' RACE reads, yielding one entry per CDR3 protein. The sample yields 700,000 or so distinct CDR3 sequences, around 8.3% seen once. These data also formed part of another study, on yellow fever vaccine responses in identical twins.

The sequencing input was PBMCs. These receptor sequences come from a woman aged 18-35 years in good health. Each CDR3 is given with its conserved first and last residue. D genes are given only for firm matches. Part of the rows lack a size; the others show once, few, many or a class for expanded clones.

TRBJ2-2 | TRBV15 | many | TRBD1 | CATSRVGTVNTGELFF | TGTGCCACCAGCAGAGTCGGGACAGTGAACACCGGGGAGCTGTTTTTT
TRBJ2-5 | TRBV18 | NA | NA | CASSPSSVETQYF | TGTGCCAGCTCACCCTCAAGCGTAGAGACCCAGTACTTC
TRBJ2-3 | TRBV28 | NA | NA | CASSFKGSGSSDTQYF | TGTGCCAGCAGTTTTAAGGGCTCCGGCAGTTCAGATACGCAGTATTTT
TRBJ2-5 | TRBV29-1 | many | NA | CSVPPSPGLATQYF | TGCAGCGTCCCTCCTTCCCCGGGGTTGGCAACCCAGTACTTC
TRBJ2-3 | TRBV4-2 | few | TRBD1 | CASSQTGGAVDTQYF | TGTGCCAGCAGCCAGACAGGGGGCGCGGTAGATACGCAGTATTTT
TRBJ2-3 | TRBV10-1 | NA | TRBD2 | CASSEGTSGSRDTQYF | TGCGCCAGCAGTGAGGGGACTAGCGGGAGTCGAGATACGCAGTATTTT
TRBJ2-5 | TRBV4-1 | many | NA | CASSQTGSGETQYF | TGCGCCAGCAGCCAGACAGGTAGCGGGGAGACCCAGTACTTC
TRBJ2-7 | TRBV4-3 | few | NA | CASSRSRGAGFNNEQYF | TGCGCCAGCAGCCGCTCTCGCGGGGCAGGGTTTAATAACGAGCAGTACTTC
TRBJ2-7 | TRBV6-1 | NA | NA | CASTHFASSYEQYF | TGTGCCAGCACCCACTTTGCAAGCTCCTACGAGCAGTACTTC
TRBJ2-3 | TRBV11-2 | NA | TRBD2 | CASSFPPSGFVDTQYF | TGTGCCAGCAGCTTCCCTCCTAGCGGGTTTGTAGATACGCAGTATTTT
TRBJ2-3 | TRBV11-1 | NA | TRBD2 | CASSLMAGGLEGTDTQYF | TGTGCCAGCAGCTTAATGGCGGGGGGCCTCGAGGGCACAGATACGCAGTATTTT
TRBJ2-7 | TRBV20-1 | NA | NA | CSARDPLTSYEQYF | TGCAGTGCTAGAGATCCCTTGACCAGCTACGAGCAGTACTTC
TRBJ2-3 | TRBV19 | few | NA | CASSIQLSFGDTQYF | TGTGCCAGTAGTATCCAATTATCCTTCGGAGATACGCAGTATTTT
TRBJ2-7 | TRBV5-6 | few | NA | CASSLWSRETYEQYF | TGTGCCAGCAGCTTATGGTCTCGCGAAACCTACGAGCAGTACTTC
TRBJ2-1 | TRBV6-1 | few | TRBD2 | CASSPQGGGMTNEQFF | TGTGCCAGCAGTCCCCAGGGCGGGGGAATGACAAATGAGCAGTTCTTC
TRBJ2-3 | TRBV6-5 | few | NA | CASSYGGGSQYF | TGTGCCAGCAGCTACGGTGGAGGCTCGCAGTATTTT
TRBJ2-5 | TRBV6-2/TRBV6-3 | NA | TRBD2 | CASSYGDGSGRLQETQYF | TGTGCCAGCAGTTACGGGGACGGTAGCGGGAGATTGCAAGAGACCCAGTACTTC
TRBJ2-5 | TRBV5-1 | NA | TRBD2 | CASSLAGSRGGQETQYF | TGCGCCAGCAGCTTGGCCGGGTCGCGGGGGGGACAAGAGACCCAGTACTTC
TRBJ1-1 | TRBV19 | NA | TRBD1 | CASGQGRNTEAFF | TGTGCCAGTGGACAGGGTCGGAACACTGAAGCTTTCTTT
TRBJ2-7 | TRBV27 | few | NA | CASSAPSGPGKGYEQYF | TGTGCCAGCAGTGCTCCAAGCGGGCCAGGGAAAGGGTACGAGCAGTACTTC
TRBJ2-1 | TRBV11-3 | NA | TRBD2 | CASSLVTGGRLFYNEQFF | TGTGCCAGCAGCTTAGTGACGGGGGGGCGCTTATTCTACAATGAGCAGTTCTTC
TRBJ2-5 | TRBV25-1 | few | NA | CASSGGRGETQYF | TGTGCCAGCAGCGGTGGGAGAGGTGAGACCCAGTACTTC
TRBJ2-2 | TRBV15 | NA | NA | CATSRDSRAAGELFF | TGTGCCACCAGCAGAGACTCCAGGGCTGCCGGGGAGCTGTTTTTT
TRBJ2-1 | TRBV29-1 | few | NA | CSVLMADTYNEQFF | TGCAGCGTTCTGATGGCGGATACCTACAATGAGCAGTTCTTC
TRBJ2-7 | TRBV29-1 | NA | TRBD1 | CSGSGGQAYEQYF | TGCAGCGGATCCGGGGGACAGGCCTACGAGCAGTACTTC
TRBJ2-7 | TRBV14 | many | NA | CASSLGTAPYEQYF | TGTGCCAGCAGTCTTGGGACGGCACCCTACGAGCAGTACTTC
TRBJ1-2 | TRBV20-1 | few | TRBD1 | CSARDIGGSLDGYTF | TGCAGTGCTAGAGATATAGGGGGCTCTTTAGACGGCTACACCTTC
TRBJ2-4 | TRBV6-1 | NA | TRBD1 | CARGQGARIQYF | TGTGCCAGAGGACAGGGGGCTAGGATTCAGTACTTC
TRBJ1-4 | TRBV3-1 | NA | TRBD1 | CASSASKDRDNEKLFF | TGTGCCAGCAGTGCCTCGAAGGACAGGGACAATGAAAAACTGTTTTTT
TRBJ2-7 | TRBV10-3 | NA | TRBD1 | CAIAGQGGFYEQYF | TGTGCCATCGCAGGACAGGGGGGTTTTTACGAGCAGTACTTC
TRBJ2-1 | TRBV4-2 | many | NA | CASSQDRERVSYNEQFF | TGTGCCAGCAGCCAAGATAGGGAGCGGGTCTCCTACAATGAGCAGTTCTTC
TRBJ2-7 | TRBV28 | few | TRBD1 | CASSHRTGNEQYF | TGTGCCAGCAGTCATAGGACAGGAAACGAGCAGTACTTC
TRBJ1-1 | TRBV7-8 | many | NA | CASSLIGEGTEAFF | TGTGCCAGCAGCTTAATCGGGGAAGGAACTGAAGCTTTCTTT
TRBJ2-7 | TRBV25-1 | many | NA | CASSEVGGESYEQYF | TGTGCCAGCAGTGAAGTCGGCGGGGAGTCCTACGAGCAGTACTTC
TRBJ2-5 | TRBV20-1 | many | TRBD2 | CSARDHRPSGSYETQYF | TGCAGTGCTAGAGATCACCGGCCAAGCGGGAGCTACGAGACCCAGTACTTC
TRBJ2-1 | TRBV4-1 | NA | NA | CASSLRGQVDSEQFF | TGCGCCAGCAGCCTCAGGGGCCAAGTAGATAGTGAGCAGTTCTTC
TRBJ1-2 | TRBV29-1 | few | NA | CSATETNYGYTF | TGCAGCGCGACGGAGACTAACTATGGCTACACCTTC
TRBJ2-1 | TRBV6-1 | NA | TRBD2 | CASRGLAPYEQFF | TGTGCCAGCAGAGGACTAGCTCCGTATGAGCAGTTCTTC
TRBJ2-5 | TRBV7-9 | NA | NA | CASQPPVEETQYF | TGTGCCAGCCAACCCCCCGTTGAAGAGACCCAGTACTTC
TRBJ2-6 | TRBV5-1 | NA | NA | CASNRVSGANVLTF | TGCGCCAGCAACAGGGTTTCTGGGGCCAACGTCCTGACTTTC
TRBJ2-1 | TRBV7-9 | many | TRBD2 | CASSLGSGGYNEQFF | TGTGCCAGCAGTTTAGGGAGCGGGGGTTACAATGAGCAGTTCTTC
TRBJ2-2 | TRBV6-5 | many | TRBD2 | CASSYVSGTGELFF | TGTGCCAGCAGTTATGTTAGCGGGACCGGGGAGCTGTTTTTT
TRBJ2-5 | TRBV12-3/TRBV12-4 | NA | NA | CASSLRMEGETQYF | TGTGCCAGCAGTTTGCGGATGGAGGGGGAGACCCAGTACTTC
TRBJ2-4 | TRBV6-1 | many | TRBD1 | CASSEPGTDLAKNIQYF | TGTGCCAGCAGCGAGCCGGGGACAGATCTAGCCAAAAACATTCAGTACTTC
TRBJ2-1 | TRBV6-2/TRBV6-3 | many | NA | CASSYIGAVSSYNEQFF | TGTGCCAGCAGTTATATAGGAGCGGTGAGCTCCTACAATGAGCAGTTCTTC
TRBJ2-1 | TRBV6-2/TRBV6-3 | NA | TRBD1 | CASSWKLQGSSYNEQFF | TGTGCCAGCAGTTGGAAACTACAGGGGAGCTCCTACAATGAGCAGTTCTTC
TRBJ1-1 | TRBV20-1 | many | NA | CSARPGGMNTEAFF | TGCAGTGCTAGACCTGGAGGGATGAACACTGAAGCTTTCTTT
TRBJ1-4 | TRBV4-1 | many | TRBD1 | CASSQDLGTGFDKLFF | TGCGCCAGCAGCCAAGATTTAGGGACAGGATTTGACAAACTGTTTTTT
TRBJ1-1 | TRBV4-3 | many | NA | CASSQDRGLNTEAFF | TGCGCCAGCAGCCAAGATCGCGGTTTGAACACTGAAGCTTTCTTT
TRBJ2-3 | TRBV24-1 | NA | NA | CATSDFYGPQYF | TGTGCCACCAGTGATTTCTACGGCCCGCAGTATTTT